Following are 15 T cell receptor beta chains from one sample sequenced in a study of T cell responses to AZD1222 COVID-19 vaccine. The assay was immunoSEQ multiplex PCR, and TCRdb's table has in-frame clones only and misses some. The repertoire has 150,000 to 200,000 clones, roughly 92% of them found once; the top ten carry more than 9%. The sample was peripheral blood, taken on day 0 of AZD1222 vaccination. Every receptor here comes from an adult in good health.

V gene TRBV30 combines with J gene TRBJ1-4; 9 nucleotides agree with TRBD1. The V gene's germline CDR1 is GTSNPN and CDR2 SVGIG (reference sequence). Losses at the gene ends were 3 bases for V and 8 bases for J; bases not matched to a gene: 4. This CDR3 comprises 13 residues. CDR3 amino acids: CAWSGGQGEKLFF. In nucleotides, the CDR3 is TGTGCCTGGAGCGGGGGACAGGGAGAAAAACTGTTTTTT.

The DNA of the CDR3 is TGTGCCAGTACTTGGGACAGTTTGAACACTGAAGCTTTCTTT. Amino acid sequence: CASTWDSLNTEAFF. The chain employs TRBV19 and TRBJ1-1; 7 bases are shared with TRBD1. This CDR3 has 14 amino acids. V lost 7 bases to trimming and J lost 0 bases; unmatched junction nucleotides: 5. From germline, CDR1 is LNHDA and CDR2 SQIVND (reference sequence).

In its sample, this clone was seen once. This chain connects TRBV11-3 to TRBJ1-1; no reliable D call. Germline CDR1 SGHNT, CDR2 YENEEA. V was cut by 0 bases and J by 5 bases, with 7 bases left in between. This CDR3 region has 13 residues. The CDR3 loop is CASSLEMATEAFF. The CDR3 DNA follows: TGTGCCAGCAGCTTAGAGATGGCTACTGAAGCTTTCTTT.

This sequence joins TRBV28 and TRBJ2-4; 9 nucleotides align to TRBD2. The junction had 6 bases not matched to a gene; V was cut back by 4 bases and J by 5 bases. Looked up from germline, CDR1 is MDHEN and CDR2 is SYDVKM. The CDR3 has 15 amino acids. CDR3 sequence reads: CASSWAGGHQNIQYF. The CDR3 region has the DNA TGTGCCAGCAGTTGGGCGGGGGGGCACCAAAACATTCAGTACTTC.

The rearrangement joins TRBV5-6 to TRBJ2-7; tentatively, D is TRBD1 (6 bases). CDR1 and CDR2 from the germline V gene are SGHDT and YYEEEE. The length of the CDR3 is 14 residues. V was cut by 1 base and J by 1 base, with 9 bases left in between. This chain's CDR3 is CASSLLTGSYEQYV. CDR3 sequence (DNA): TGTGCCAGCAGCTTGCTTACAGGGTCCTACGAGCAGTACGTC.

The chain is built from TRBV24-1 and TRBJ1-2; D unresolved. Germline assignment: CDR1 KGHDR and CDR2 SFDVKD. The CDR3 covers 13 residues. Trimming took 9 bases from V and 8 from J, leaving 18 bases between them. The CDR3 nucleotides are TGTGCCACCTGGGGTGGCGGGGTCGGAGGCTACACCTTC. Translation: CATWGGGVGGYTF.

This chain joins TRBV28 and TRBJ2-7, with TRBD1 identical over 8 bases. CDR1 MDHEN and CDR2 SYDVKM come from the germline V gene. CDR3 length: 15 residues. J lost 1 base, V lost 6 bases, and 8 bases had no gene match. Here the CDR3 reads CASSPPRTGSYEQYF. CDR3 coding DNA: TGTGCCAGCAGCCCTCCCAGGACAGGGTCCTACGAGCAGTACTTC.

This chain links TRBV19 with TRBJ2-1; 11 nucleotides match TRBD2. Trimming took 5 bases from V and 8 from J; bases not matched to a gene: 8. Germline V CDR1 and CDR2: LNHDA, SQIVND (reference sequence). The CDR3 length is 15 residues. This chain's CDR3 is CASSPSSGGTDEQFF. CDR3 nucleotides: TGTGCCAGTAGTCCTTCTAGCGGGGGGACAGATGAGCAGTTCTTC.

This chain links TRBV30 with TRBJ1-1; unclear D gene. Trimming left V 2 bases short and J 0 bases short, with 13 bases between. In germline, CDR1 is GTSNPN, CDR2 SVGIG (reference sequence). The CDR3 loop spans 15 amino acids. This chain's CDR3 is CAWSLAGSMNTEAFF. The CDR3, as DNA: TGTGCCTGGAGTCTAGCGGGCAGCATGAACACTGAAGCTTTCTTT.

Here the CDR3 reads CASSPSTGPNTEAFF. The CDR3 DNA reads as TGTGCCAGCAGCCCATCAACAGGGCCAAACACTGAAGCTTTCTTT. This sequence joins TRBV9 and TRBJ1-1; a weak D match, TRBD1 (6 bases). Germline assignment: CDR1 SGDLS and CDR2 YYNGEE. The CDR3 is 15 amino acids. Between the trimmed V and J ends, which lost 4 bases and 2 bases, there was a span of 15 bases.

The chain couples TRBV7-2 to TRBJ1-3, with a tentative D call TRBD1 (5 bases). CDR3 length equals 15 residues. Germline assignment: CDR1 SGHTA and CDR2 FQGNSA. V lost 7 bases, J lost 0 bases, and 13 bases lay in between. CDR3 DNA: TGTGCCAGCACAGGGCGAGAAGGCTCTGGAAACACCATATATTTT. It encodes CASTGREGSGNTIYF.

This chain links TRBV28 with TRBJ1-2; D is unresolved. This CDR3 comprises 11 residues. Germline V CDR1 and CDR2: MDHEN, SYDVKM. V lost 7 bases, J lost 2 bases, and 5 bases lay in between. CDR3 sequence (DNA): TGTGCCAGCATCAGCAACTATGGCTACACCTTC. Translation gives CASISNYGYTF.

This clone has just a few counts. The gene calls are TRBV11-2 and TRBJ1-3; D is uncertain. V lost 1 base to trimming and J lost 2 bases, with 12 bases between them. Looked up from germline, CDR1 is SGHAT and CDR2 is FQNNGV. The CDR3 runs 16 residues. The CDR3 DNA follows: TGTGCCAGCAGCTTAGTTAGTCCCGGACCTGGAAACACCATATATTTT. It codes for CASSLVSPGPGNTIYF.

This clone was counted between two and nine times. This chain connects TRBV5-5 to TRBJ1-1; D remains unclear. Germline CDR1 SGHKS, CDR2 YYEKEE (reference sequence). CDR3 length: 13 residues. V was cut by 0 bases and J by 9 bases, with 12 bases left in between. The CDR3 loop is CASSLDGNLKAFF. CDR3 DNA sequence: TGTGCCAGCAGCTTGGACGGGAACCTGAAAGCTTTCTTT.

This chain joins TRBV14 and TRBJ2-5, with 7 bases matching TRBD2. V trimming: 5 bases; J trimming: 5 bases; junction bases outside the gene matches: 11. Looked up from germline, CDR1 is SGHDN and CDR2 is FVKESK. The CDR3 extends over 15 amino acids. Written as DNA, the CDR3 is TGTGCCAGCAGCTTAGGACTAGTTCGCGGGGAGACCCAGTACTTC. Amino acid sequence: CASSLGLVRGETQYF. Full variable domain (remainder filled in from reference TRBV14 and TRBJ2-5): EAGVTQFPSHSVIEKGQTVTLRCDPISGHDNLYWYRRVMGKEIKFLLHFVKESKQDESGMPNNRFLAERTGGTYSTLKVQPAELEDSGVYFCASSLGLVRGETQYFGPGTRLLVL.